One TCR beta chain is described in this entry. Its specificity is not known. Germline V CDR1 and CDR2: MDHEN, SYDVKM. Trimming cost V 7 bases and J 7 bases; bases outside gene matches: 9. CDR3 length: 13 residues. The data derive from a study of cytomegalovirus exposure and HLA in healthy donors. The overall study: The 130 or so validation repertoires used a platform that matched the one used for the approximately 670 first-cohort repertoires, as a later analysis reported.

Profiled with immunoSEQ multiplex PCR; TCRdb holds only in-frame clones, not every one. Here the sample spans approximately 100,000 clones, roughly 92% being singletons. Points from the study as a whole: Overall, approximately 180 TCR beta chains were annotated as cytomegalovirus-associated.

The donors were part of the validation cohort of 100 to 150 subjects. That cohort was separate from the first cohort, which comprised 500 to 850 subjects. The source is a woman in her thirties in good health and CMV-seropositive. The sequenced sample was PBMCs. The chain recombines TRBV28 with TRBJ1-2; 7 bases align to TRBD1. The CDR3 coding sequence is TGTGCCAGCACTCTGGGGACAGTCATTGGCTACACCTTC. Protein product: CASTLGTVIGYTF.